The 18 T cell receptor beta chains below come from one sample, sequenced in a study of T cell changes during pregnancy in multiple sclerosis. This table comes from immunoSEQ multiplex PCR, and its TCRdb copy is limited to in-frame clones, with some not included. The table shows fewer than 80,000 clones, with around 90% occurring only once. The sequencing used peripheral blood, collected in the first trimester of pregnancy. The receptors here all came from a female donor in good health, enrolled as a control in a pregnancy study.

The chain couples TRBV30 to TRBJ1-2; 8 nucleotides align to TRBD1. The V gene's germline CDR1 is GTSNPN and CDR2 SVGIG (reference sequence). The CDR3 has 16 amino acids. V shed 2 bases and J 4 bases; nucleotides not matched to a gene: 12. For the CDR3, the DNA is TGTGCCTGGAGTACGCCGGGACAGGTTTTTCTCTATGGCTACACCTTC. This codes for CAWSTPGQVFLYGYTF.

The rearrangement links TRBV7-8 to TRBJ1-3, with D tentatively TRBD1 (5 bases). Germline V gene sequence: CDR1 SGHVS, CDR2 FQNEAQ. The CDR3 has 17 residues. Trimming shortened V by 0 bases and J by 0 bases, and 12 bases separated the two germline ends. The CDR3 region has the DNA TGTGCCAGCAGCTTAGCCGCCCAGGGAAGCTCTGGAAACACCATATATTTT. Translation gives CASSLAAQGSSGNTIYF.

This chain connects TRBV10-3 to TRBJ1-1; D is possibly TRBD1 (5 bases). Germline V gene data show CDR1 as ENHRY and CDR2 as SYGVKD. V was trimmed by 0 bases and J by 5 bases, leaving 13 bases between them. The length of the CDR3 is 15 residues. In DNA form, the CDR3 reads TGTGCCATCAGTGAGTCGGGAGGGGCTAAAACTGAAGCTTTCTTT. It is translated as CAISESGGAKTEAFF.

Notes on this clone: The junction and the germline gene differ at one end; a read error may be behind it. This sequence joins TRBV7-2 and TRBJ1-1; weak D call: TRBD1 (6 bases). CDR3 length: 13 amino acids. The germline CDR1 and CDR2 sequences are SGHTA and FQGNSA. CDR3 region: CASSLGGLSTALF. The CDR3 nucleotides read TGTGCCAGCAGCTTAGGGGGGCTTTCCACAGCTCTCTTT. Full variable domain (outside the CDR3, taken from reference TRBV7-2 and TRBJ1-1): GAGVSQSPSNKVTEKGKDVELRCDPISGHTALYWYRQSLGQGLEFLIYFQGNSAPDKSGLPSDRFSAERTGGSVSTLTIQRTQQEDSAVYLCASSLGGLSTALFGQGTRLTVV.

J is TRBJ1-3 and V is TRBV9; TRBD1 matches at 8 bases. V was pared by 3 bases and J by 0 bases, with 8 bases of the junction left unmatched. The germline V gene has CDR1 SGDLS and CDR2 YYNGEE. This CDR3 is built from 17 residues. CDR3 DNA sequence: TGTGCCAGCAGCGCCAGACAGGGGCCAAGCTCTGGAAACACCATATATTTT. Translating gives CASSARQGPSSGNTIYF.

The gene calls are TRBV14 and TRBJ2-7; 8 nucleotides line up with TRBD2. Germline CDR1 SGHDN, CDR2 FVKESK. The CDR3 is made up of 14 amino acids. CDR3 amino acids: CASSQDVTGPGLEV. As DNA, the CDR3 is TGTGCCAGCAGCCAAGATGTCACAGGACCGGGACTAGAGGTC.

The chain carries TRBV27 and TRBJ1-6, with 10 positions matching TRBD1. The V gene's germline CDR1 is MNHEY and CDR2 SMNVEV (reference sequence). The CDR3 loop spans 18 amino acids. The trim removed 4 bases at V and 9 bases at J, leaving 15 bases unmatched. The CDR3 coding sequence is TGTGCCAGCAGTTCAAGTTTAAGGGGACAGGGGTGGGGTTCACCCCTCCACTTT. This codes for CASSSSLRGQGWGSPLHF.

The V call is TRBV18, the J call TRBJ2-7, with no clear D. From germline, CDR1 is KGHSH and CDR2 LQKENI. The CDR3 has 15 amino acids. Trimming removed 2 bases from V and 0 bases from J, with 11 bases in between. The CDR3: CASSPSAAVSYEQYF. The DNA of the CDR3 is TGTGCCAGCTCACCAAGTGCGGCCGTCTCCTACGAGCAGTACTTC.

This clone appeared a single time. This sequence joins TRBV27 and TRBJ1-3; 7 nucleotides line up with TRBD1. V was pared by 5 bases and J by 4 bases, with 14 bases of the junction left unmatched. CDR3 length equals 17 residues. Germline values: CDR1 MNHEY, CDR2 SMNVEV (reference sequence). The CDR3 region is CASSRVGDSSYGNTIYF. CDR3 in DNA: TGTGCCAGCAGTAGAGTAGGGGACAGCTCATACGGAAACACCATATATTTT.

The rearrangement joins TRBV27 to TRBJ2-7, with D perhaps TRBD2 (7 bases). The germline gives CDR1 MNHEY, CDR2 SMNVEV (reference sequence). The CDR3 loop spans 16 amino acids. Trimming left V 3 bases short and J 3 bases short, with 18 bases between. The CDR3 sequence: CASSFAGGGAIYEQYF. CDR3 nucleotide sequence: TGTGCCAGCAGTTTTGCCGGTGGGGGGGCGATCTACGAGCAGTACTTC.

The rearrangement uses TRBV5-6 and TRBJ2-4, with 9 bases aligning to TRBD2. The CDR3 contains 14 residues. In germline, CDR1 is SGHDT, CDR2 YYEEEE. V was clipped by 0 bases and J by 11 bases; unmatched bases: 6. The CDR3 sequence is CASSLDQRGEVQYF. In nucleotides, the CDR3 is TGTGCCAGCAGCTTGGACCAGCGGGGGGAGGTTCAGTACTTC.

As DNA, the CDR3 is TGTGCCAGCAGCCGAGACAGGGACAATCAGCCCCAGCATTTT. Its translation is CASSRDRDNQPQHF. The V call is TRBV4-2, the J call TRBJ1-5; 7 bases agree with TRBD1. J lost 3 bases, V lost 4 bases, and 3 bases had no gene match. Germline V gene lookup returns CDR1 LGHNA and CDR2 YNFKEQ. There are 14 residues in the CDR3.

The V gene is TRBV5-4, the J gene TRBJ2-5, with 9 positions matching TRBD1. Germline loops: CDR1 SGHNT, CDR2 YYREEE (reference sequence). Trimming cost V 1 base and J 3 bases; bases outside gene matches: 7. The CDR3 totals 16 residues. CDR3 DNA: TGTGCCAGCAGCTTGAAAGGGACAGGGAGGGAAGAGACCCAGTACTTC. This encodes CASSLKGTGREETQYF.

The gene calls are TRBV11-2 and TRBJ1-2; D remains ambiguous. The CDR3 has 13 residues. The germline V and J ends were trimmed by 0 bases and 5 bases, with 7 bases remaining between them. In germline, CDR1 is SGHAT, CDR2 FQNNGV. As DNA, the CDR3 is TGTGCCAGCAGCTTAGATCCCTCTTATGGCTACACCTTC. Protein sequence: CASSLDPSYGYTF.

The V gene is TRBV7-8, the J gene TRBJ1-6; D unclear. Germline V gives CDR1 SGHVS, CDR2 FQNEAQ. V was clipped by 0 bases and J by 10 bases, with 4 bases between them. The CDR3 totals 12 residues. The CDR3 bases are TGTGCCAGCAGCTTAGCCAGATCACCCCTCCACTTT. It encodes CASSLARSPLHF.

This chain links TRBV9 with TRBJ2-1, with a possible D match to TRBD2 (5 bases). The CDR3 extends over 14 amino acids. Trimming took off 2 bases at V and 5 bases at J, with 11 bases between the two ends. Germline values: CDR1 SGDLS, CDR2 YYNGEE. The CDR3 loop is CASSVSTTHNEQFF. Written as DNA, the CDR3 is TGTGCCAGCAGCGTCTCGACTACTCACAATGAGCAGTTCTTC.

This clone was observed a handful of times. The chain has TRBV4-1 and TRBJ1-4; D is possibly TRBD1 (5 bases). Germline-derived CDR1 and CDR2 are MGHRA and YSYEKL. CDR3 length: 14 amino acids. The V end lost 1 base, the J end lost 11 bases, and 14 bases lay between the germline ends. In nucleotides, the CDR3 is TGCGCCAGCAGCCAAGGGAGGGAATGGGGGAAACTGTTTTTT. Translating gives CASSQGREWGKLFF.

This chain uses TRBV9 with TRBJ1-2; D is undetermined. Germline assignment: CDR1 SGDLS and CDR2 YYNGEE. This CDR3 has 10 residues. Trimming shortened V by 7 bases and J by 6 bases, and 7 bases separated the two germline ends. The CDR3, as DNA: TGTGCCAGCGGAGCGAATGGCTACACCTTC. It yields the protein CASGANGYTF.